Ten or more counts support the clone carrying this TCR beta chain. Its antigen is as yet unknown. The entry originates in a study of T cells in Graves' hyperthyroidism and ophthalmopathy. Whole-study findings and limits: Blood shared most expanded thyroid clonotypes above 0.001. By a 13 V-J model, ophthalmopathy was set apart from stable hyperthyroidism.

Germline V gene data show CDR1 as SGHAT and CDR2 as FQNNGV. There are 13 residues in the CDR3. Trimming removed 3 bases at V and 9 bases at J, with 12 bases between. TCR beta CDR3 regions were amplified from RNA. An initial round of RT-PCR targeting the TCR CDR3 relied on the HTBI primer set. TCRdb recomputed calls from the multiplex PCR reads with MiXCR, one row per CDR3 protein. The table includes about 520,000 distinct CDR3 sequences, roughly 24% detected once. The source of this sequence is a woman younger than 45 with Graves' ophthalmopathy. This chain uses TRBV11-2 with TRBJ1-5; D remains ambiguous. The specimen sequenced was blood. CDR3 nucleotides: TGTGCCAGCAGCTTGGATAGCGCTTTGCCCCAGCATTTT. As protein: CASSLDSALPQHF.